The rows below give T cell receptor beta chains drawn from one sample of a study of T cell responses to AZD1222 COVID-19 vaccine. Here immunoSEQ multiplex PCR was the method, and the copy in TCRdb shows in-frame clones only, minus some. The sample shows 150,000 or so clones, more than 90% of them seen only once. Material: peripheral blood, obtained on day 0 of AZD1222 vaccination. The receptors were gathered from an adult in good health. CDR3s include the opening cysteine and the closing phenylalanine or tryptophan. A D gene is named only where the DNA matches it firmly. Size tells how often a clone was seen (once, few, many) or the class of an expanded clone, and some rows leave it out.

>.|TRBJ1-2|.|16|TRBV30
TGTGCCTGGAGTGTATCTTCTCCCCCACCGGGCTATGGCTACACCTTC
CAWSVSSPPPGYGYTF
>TRBD1|TRBJ1-2|.|15|TRBV5-4
TGTGCCAGCAGCAGGGACAGGGGATACCTCTATGGCTACACCTTC
CASSRDRGYLYGYTF
>.|TRBJ1-5|.|14|TRBV6-1
TGTGCCAGCAGTGAAGGACTGTCCGGGCAGCCCCAGCATTTT
CASSEGLSGQPQHF
>.|TRBJ1-5|.|12|TRBV6-5
TGTGCCAGCACACAGTCCAATCAGCCCCAGCATTTT
CASTQSNQPQHF
>.|TRBJ1-1|.|14|TRBV18
TGTGCCAGCTCACCCCGGGGAGGGAACACTGAAGCTTTCTTT
CASSPRGGNTEAFF
>.|TRBJ2-3|.|14|TRBV11-3
TGTGCCAGCAGCTTAGCCGGAGGGCCGGATACGCAGTATTTT
CASSLAGGPDTQYF
>TRBD2|TRBJ2-7|once|14|TRBV3-1/TRBV3-2
TGTGCCAGCAGCCGTGCTAGCGGGAGTTACGAGCAGTACTTC
CASSRASGSYEQYF
>TRBD1|TRBJ1-1|.|17|TRBV15
TGTGCCACCAGCAGAGGGGGGAATACAGGGGTGGGGACTGAAGCTTTCTTT
CATSRGGNTGVGTEAFF
>.|TRBJ1-5|once|20|TRBV7-9
TGTGCCAGCAGCACTCGACCCGGGACCGGTGATCTATATAGCAATCAGCCCCAGCATTTT
CASSTRPGTGDLYSNQPQHF
>.|TRBJ1-1|.|17|TRBV18
TGTGCCAGCTCACCTCTGGCTCAAGGGGGGCAGGGGACTGAAGCTTTCTTT
CASSPLAQGGQGTEAFF
>.|TRBJ1-5|.|13|TRBV3-1/TRBV3-2
TGTGCCAGCAGCCGGGACAGCAATCAGCCCCAGCATTTT
CASSRDSNQPQHF
>TRBD2|TRBJ2-7|.|14|TRBV9
TGTGCCAGCAGCCCCCGGACTAGCTCCTACGAGCAGTACTTC
CASSPRTSSYEQYF
>.|TRBJ1-1|.|13|TRBV12-3/TRBV12-4
TGTGCCAACAGTCGGGGGAGGGGCACTGAAGCTTTCTTT
CANSRGRGTEAFF
>TRBD1|TRBJ2-5|.|14|TRBV20-1
TGCAGTGCTAGTGGGCCAGGGGGCAGAGAGACCCAGTACTTC
CSASGPGGRETQYF
>.|TRBJ2-7|.|15|TRBV3-1/TRBV3-2
TGTGCCAGCAGCCCTTACGGGGTACGGGGTTACGAGCAGTACTTC
CASSPYGVRGYEQYF
>.|TRBJ1-1|.|13|TRBV19
TGTGCCAGTAGCCAGGATATGAACACTGAAGCTTTCTTT
CASSQDMNTEAFF
>.|TRBJ2-5|.|14|TRBV18
TGTGCCAGCTCACCAGTGGGGTATCAAGAGACCCAGTACTTC
CASSPVGYQETQYF
>TRBD1|TRBJ1-2|.|16|TRBV5-1
TGCGCCAGCAGCTTGGGACAGGGGGCGACTAACTATGGCTACACCTTC
CASSLGQGATNYGYTF
>.|TRBJ2-4|.|15|TRBV2
TGTGCCAGCAGCCCCACGGGGGACCCCAAAAACATTCAGTACTTC
CASSPTGDPKNIQYF
>.|TRBJ2-3|.|14|TRBV4-1
TGCGCCAGCAGCCAAGATCAAGGACCTTATACGCAGTATTTT
CASSQDQGPYTQYF
>.|TRBJ1-1|.|13|TRBV25-1
TGTGCCAGCAGTTCTTCCGGGAGCACTGAAGCTTTCTTT
CASSSSGSTEAFF
>.|TRBJ2-2|.|16|TRBV3-1/TRBV3-2
TGTGCCAGCAGCGCTACGACTAGTCGGAATGTCGGGGAGCTGTTTTTT
CASSATTSRNVGELFF
>TRBD2|TRBJ2-1|.|15|TRBV4-2
TGTGCCAGCAGCCAAGGGACTAGCGGTTACAATGAGCAGTTCTTC
CASSQGTSGYNEQFF
>.|TRBJ2-7|.|13|TRBV15
TGTGCCATTGGTTCAGAGACCTCCTACGAGCAGTACTTC
CAIGSETSYEQYF
>.|TRBJ2-7|.|14|TRBV18
TGTGCCAGCTCACCACGGGCAGCCTCCTACGAGCAGTACTTC
CASSPRAASYEQYF
>TRBD2|TRBJ2-5|.|16|TRBV5-1
TGCGCCAGCAAGTTCTCTAGCGGGAGAGGCCAAGAGACCCAGTACTTC
CASKFSSGRGQETQYF
>.|TRBJ2-1|.|15|TRBV7-6
TGTGCCAGCAGCTTATATCCCCGTGGGAGAAATGAGCAGTTCTTC
CASSLYPRGRNEQFF
>TRBD2|TRBJ2-1|.|20|TRBV14
TGTGCCAGCAGCAAAAGGCGTGGTCGAGCGGGAGCTCCGTCCTACAATGAGCAGTTCTTC
CASSKRRGRAGAPSYNEQFF
>.|TRBJ1-4|.|16|TRBV2
TGTGCCAGCAGTGAGGGTCGGGGGAGATTTGATGAAAAACTGTTTTTT
CASSEGRGRFDEKLFF
>.|TRBJ2-7|.|13|TRBV18
TGTGCCAGCTCACCAGGGGCCTCCTACGAGCAGTACTTC
CASSPGASYEQYF
>.|TRBJ1-1|.|13|TRBV6-4
TGTGCCAGCAGTTGGGATATGAACACTGAAGCTTTCTTT
CASSWDMNTEAFF
>TRBD2|TRBJ2-1|.|16|TRBV28
TGTGCCAGCAGGTTCCCGGGACTAGCGGGAGACAATGAGCAGTTCTTC
CASRFPGLAGDNEQFF
>TRBD2|TRBJ2-3|once|17|TRBV11-2
TGTGCCAGCAGCTTAGATCTAACGGGAGGGCCAACAGATACGCAGTATTTT
CASSLDLTGGPTDTQYF
>.|TRBJ1-2|.|13|TRBV19
TGTGCCAGTAGTATGCGGACAGACTATGGCTACACCTTC
CASSMRTDYGYTF
>.|TRBJ1-2|.|11|TRBV19
TGTGCCAGTAGTATCGGGGACGGCTACACCTTC
CASSIGDGYTF
>.|TRBJ2-3|.|16|TRBV27
TGTGCCATCCCCAAGGGGGTGTGGGCGGACACAGATACGCAGTATTTT
CAIPKGVWADTDTQYF
>TRBD1|TRBJ2-5|.|15|TRBV5-1
TGCGCCAGCAGCCCGGGACAGGGGGCGACGGAGACCCAGTACTTC
CASSPGQGATETQYF
>TRBD2|TRBJ2-3|.|16|TRBV10-2
TGCGCCAGCAGTGAGACTAGCGGGAGGTTGGGAGATACGCAGTATTTT
CASSETSGRLGDTQYF
>.|TRBJ1-5|.|14|TRBV2
TGTGCCAGCAGTGAAGGACCTAGCAATCAGCCCCAGCATTTT
CASSEGPSNQPQHF
>TRBD2|TRBJ2-1|.|16|TRBV19
TGTGCCAGTAGTATAGGGGCGGGAGGAGGGTACAATGAGCAGTTCTTC
CASSIGAGGGYNEQFF
>.|TRBJ2-2|.|18|TRBV18
TGTGCCAGCTCCCCCGCGTCGGAGTGGACCGCGAACACCGGGGAGCTGTTTTTT
CASSPASEWTANTGELFF
>TRBD2|TRBJ2-1|.|16|TRBV7-2
TGTGCCAGCAGCTTAGGGCCCGGACTAGCGGGAGGCGAGCAGTTCTTC
CASSLGPGLAGGEQFF
>TRBD1|TRBJ1-1|.|14|TRBV30
TGTGCCTGGGATCGGGACAGGGGGCGACATGAAGCTTTCTTT
CAWDRDRGRHEAFF
>TRBD1|TRBJ1-1|.|15|TRBV7-9
TGTGCCAGCAGCCCCCAGACAGGGGGATTAACTGAAGCTTTCTTT
CASSPQTGGLTEAFF
>TRBD1|TRBJ1-1|.|17|TRBV18
TGTGCCAGCTCACCATTAGGGACAGGGAACAAGAACACTGAAGCTTTCTTT
CASSPLGTGNKNTEAFF
>.|TRBJ2-1|.|18|TRBV9
TGTGCCAGCAGCCCCACCGAATTTCTAGCGAGGGGGGGAAATGAGCAGTTCTTC
CASSPTEFLARGGNEQFF
>.|TRBJ1-1|.|19|TRBV5-1
TGCGCCAGCAGCTTGAGGGGTCAGGGAGGAGGAGCCAGGAACACTGAAGCTTTCTTT
CASSLRGQGGGARNTEAFF
>.|TRBJ1-1|.|13|TRBV29-1
TGCAGCGTCCGGGGCAGCCTGAACACTGAAGCTTTCTTT
CSVRGSLNTEAFF
>.|TRBJ1-5|.|17|TRBV3-1/TRBV3-2
TGTGCCAGCAGCCACGCTCCCCCAGGGACAAGCAATCAGCCCCAGCATTTT
CASSHAPPGTSNQPQHF
>.|TRBJ2-7|.|14|TRBV7-9
TGTGCCAGCAGCTTATTAGGGACCTCCTACGAGCAGTACTTC
CASSLLGTSYEQYF
>.|TRBJ2-1|.|14|TRBV5-3
TGTGCCAGAAACCCTCGGGGGCAGCAGAATGAGCAGTTCTTC
CARNPRGQQNEQFF
>.|TRBJ2-5|.|14|TRBV27
TGTGCCAGCAGTCCAAGGCAGGCGGGAGAGACCCAGTACTTC
CASSPRQAGETQYF
>.|TRBJ2-7|.|14|TRBV7-9
TGTGCCAGCAGCCCAGGGAAAACCCCCTACGAGCAGTACTTC
CASSPGKTPYEQYF
>.|TRBJ1-6|.|15|TRBV7-9
TGTGCCAGCAGCCTAGTGGACAGAGCTAATTCACCCCTCCACTTT
CASSLVDRANSPLHF
>.|TRBJ1-1|.|12|TRBV19
TGTGCCAGTAGTATTATGGGGACTGAAGCTTTCTTT
CASSIMGTEAFF